The clone carrying this T cell receptor beta chain was observed a handful of times. The starting material, unfractionated whole blood, was used for total RNA extraction. As the library was built, unique molecular identifiers were attached to individual cDNA molecules. TCRdb reprocessed the reads with MiXCR, giving one entry per CDR3 protein. The sample gives around 120,000 distinct CDR3 sequences, less than 10% of which show up once; roughly 1.3% is in the top ten. CDR3 size: 15 residues. Germline V gives CDR1 SEHNR, CDR2 FQNEAQ (reference sequence). Unmatched junction bases numbered 3, after V lost 4 bases and J lost 6 bases. This entry comes from a study of human T cells and chemical hapten exposure.

The TCR comes from a human donor in good health. Some clones in this sample may be carry-over from other donors' samples. The chain employs TRBV7-9 and TRBJ2-1; the match to TRBD2 covers 13 bases. The specimen was whole blood. CDR3 protein: CASSYTSGRGNEQFF. Written as DNA, the CDR3 is TGTGCCAGCAGCTATACTAGCGGGAGGGGCAATGAGCAGTTCTTC.